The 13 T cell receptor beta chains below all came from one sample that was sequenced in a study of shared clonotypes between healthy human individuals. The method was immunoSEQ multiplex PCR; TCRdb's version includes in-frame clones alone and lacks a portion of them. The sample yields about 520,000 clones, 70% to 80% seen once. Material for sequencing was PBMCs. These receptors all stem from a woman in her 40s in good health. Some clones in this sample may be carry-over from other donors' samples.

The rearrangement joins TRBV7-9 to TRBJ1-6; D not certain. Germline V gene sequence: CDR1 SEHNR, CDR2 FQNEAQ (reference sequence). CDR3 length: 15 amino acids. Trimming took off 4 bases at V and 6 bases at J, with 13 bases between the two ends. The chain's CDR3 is CASSSGNSPNSPLHF. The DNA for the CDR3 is TGTGCCAGCAGCTCCGGGAACAGCCCTAATTCACCCCTCCACTTT. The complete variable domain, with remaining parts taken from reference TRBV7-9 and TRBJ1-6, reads DTGVSQNPRHKITKRGQNVTFRCDPISEHNRLYWYRQTLGQGPEFLTYFQNEAQLEKSRLLSDRFSAERPKGSFSTLEIQRTEQGDSAMYLCASSSGNSPNSPLHFGNGTRLTVT.

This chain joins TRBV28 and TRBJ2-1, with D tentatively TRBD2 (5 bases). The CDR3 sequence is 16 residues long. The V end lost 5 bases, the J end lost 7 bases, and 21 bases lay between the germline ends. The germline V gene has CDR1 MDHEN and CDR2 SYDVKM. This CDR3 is CASSPYRGRGNNEQFF. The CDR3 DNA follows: TGTGCCAGCAGTCCCTACCGGGGTCGAGGGAATAATGAGCAGTTCTTC.

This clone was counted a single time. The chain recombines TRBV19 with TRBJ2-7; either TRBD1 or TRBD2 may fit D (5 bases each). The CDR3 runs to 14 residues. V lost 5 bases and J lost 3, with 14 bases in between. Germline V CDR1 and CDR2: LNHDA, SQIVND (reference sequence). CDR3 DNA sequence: TGTGCCAGTAGTCAACGGGGCTCCTACTACGAGCAGTACTTC. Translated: CASSQRGSYYEQYF.

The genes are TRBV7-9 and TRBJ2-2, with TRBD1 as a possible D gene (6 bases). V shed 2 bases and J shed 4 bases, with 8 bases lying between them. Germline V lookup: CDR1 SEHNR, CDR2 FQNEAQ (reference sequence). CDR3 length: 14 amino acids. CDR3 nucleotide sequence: TGTGCCAGCAGCTTAACAGGGACCACCGGGGAGCTGTTTTTT. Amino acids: CASSLTGTTGELFF.

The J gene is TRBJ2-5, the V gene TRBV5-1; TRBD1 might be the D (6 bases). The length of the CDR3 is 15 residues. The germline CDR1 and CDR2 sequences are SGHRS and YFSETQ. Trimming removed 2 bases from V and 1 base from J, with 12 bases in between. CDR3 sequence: CASSFRGGPQETQYF. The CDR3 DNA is TGCGCCAGCAGCTTTCGAGGGGGTCCCCAAGAGACCCAGTACTTC. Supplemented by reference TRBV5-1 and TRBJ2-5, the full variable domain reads KAGVTQTPRYLIKTRGQQVTLSCSPISGHRSVSWYQQTPGQGLQFLFEYFSETQRNKGNFPGRFSGRQFSNSRSEMNVSTLELGDSALYLCASSFRGGPQETQYFGPGTRLLVL.

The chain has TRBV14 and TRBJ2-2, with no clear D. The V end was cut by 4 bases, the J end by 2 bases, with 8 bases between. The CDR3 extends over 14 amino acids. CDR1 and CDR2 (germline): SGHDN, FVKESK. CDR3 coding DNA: TGTGCCAGCAGCCGAACAGCAAACACCGGGGAGCTGTTTTTT. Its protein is CASSRTANTGELFF.

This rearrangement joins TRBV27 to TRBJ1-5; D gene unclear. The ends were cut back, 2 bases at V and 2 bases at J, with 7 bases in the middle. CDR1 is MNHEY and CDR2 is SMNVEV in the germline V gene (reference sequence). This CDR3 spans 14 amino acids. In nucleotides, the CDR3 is TGTGCCAGCAGTTTACGCTGGGGCAATCAGCCCCAGCATTTT. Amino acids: CASSLRWGNQPQHF.

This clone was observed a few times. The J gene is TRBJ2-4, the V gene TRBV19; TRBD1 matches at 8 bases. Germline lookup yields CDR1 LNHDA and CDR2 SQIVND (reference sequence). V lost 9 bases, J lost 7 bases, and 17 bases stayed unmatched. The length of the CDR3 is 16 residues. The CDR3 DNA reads TGTGCCAGCGCGGTCACGCGGGCAGGGGGCTTGAACATTCAGTACTTC. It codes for CASAVTRAGGLNIQYF.

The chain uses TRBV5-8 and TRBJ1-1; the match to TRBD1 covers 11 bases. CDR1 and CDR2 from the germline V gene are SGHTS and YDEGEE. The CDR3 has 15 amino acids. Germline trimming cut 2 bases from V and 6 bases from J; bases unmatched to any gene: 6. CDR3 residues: CASSLFGTGGSEAFF. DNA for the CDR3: TGTGCCAGCAGCTTATTCGGGACAGGGGGTTCTGAAGCTTTCTTT.

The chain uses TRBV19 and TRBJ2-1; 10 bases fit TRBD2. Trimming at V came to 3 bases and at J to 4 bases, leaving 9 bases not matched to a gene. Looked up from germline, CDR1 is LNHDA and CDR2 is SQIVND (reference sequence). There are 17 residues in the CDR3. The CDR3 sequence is CASSIRLAGYNYNEQFF. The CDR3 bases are TGTGCCAGTAGTATTAGACTAGCGGGTTACAATTACAATGAGCAGTTCTTC.

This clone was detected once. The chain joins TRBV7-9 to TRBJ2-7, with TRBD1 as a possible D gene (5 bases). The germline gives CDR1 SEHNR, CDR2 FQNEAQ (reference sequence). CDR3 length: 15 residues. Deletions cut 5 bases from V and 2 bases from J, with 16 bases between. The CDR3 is CASSQDDSSAYEQYF. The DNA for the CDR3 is TGTGCCAGCAGCCAGGATGACAGCTCGGCCTACGAGCAGTACTTC. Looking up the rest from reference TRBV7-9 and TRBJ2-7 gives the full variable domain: DTGVSQNPRHKITKRGQNVTFRCDPISEHNRLYWYRQTLGQGPEFLTYFQNEAQLEKSRLLSDRFSAERPKGSFSTLEIQRTEQGDSAMYLCASSQDDSSAYEQYFGPGTRLTVT.

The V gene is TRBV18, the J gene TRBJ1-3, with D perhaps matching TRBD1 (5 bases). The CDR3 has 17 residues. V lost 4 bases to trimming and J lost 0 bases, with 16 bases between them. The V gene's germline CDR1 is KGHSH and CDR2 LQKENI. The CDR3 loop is CASSRTGHGNSGNTIYF. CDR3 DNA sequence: TGTGCCAGCTCACGGACTGGACATGGGAACTCTGGAAACACCATATATTTT.

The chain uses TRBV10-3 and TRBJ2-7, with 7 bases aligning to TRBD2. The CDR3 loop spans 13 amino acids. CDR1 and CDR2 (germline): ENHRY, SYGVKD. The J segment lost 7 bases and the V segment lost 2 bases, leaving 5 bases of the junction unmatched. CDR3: CAISEGDGREQYF. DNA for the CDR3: TGTGCCATCAGTGAGGGCGACGGGAGGGAGCAGTACTTC.